The 13 T cell receptor beta chains below come from one sample, sequenced in a study of shared clonotypes between healthy human individuals. Generated by immunoSEQ multiplex PCR, the TCRdb table keeps only in-frame clones and is missing some. The sample holds about 2.4 million clones, approximately 93% seen once. Sequenced material: naive CD4+ T cells from PBMCs. As to subset: CD45RA+ positively selected. Receptors originate from a man aged 18 to 35 in good health. Some clones in this sample may be carry-over from other donors' samples.

On this clone: This specimen includes other DNA sequences encoding the same CDR3. The chain is built from TRBV5-1 and TRBJ2-5, with D perhaps TRBD2 (5 bases). The length of the CDR3 is 13 residues. Germline CDR1 and CDR2: SGHRS and YFSETQ. The V end lost 4 bases, the J end lost 2 bases, and 9 bases lay between the germline ends. DNA for the CDR3: TGCGCCAGCAGCCTGGGAGTTCAAGAGACCCAGTACTTC. Translated, it gives CASSLGVQETQYF.

The CDR3 region is CASTITGNDYEQYF. The CDR3 nucleotides read TGTGCCAGCACCATAACAGGGAATGATTACGAGCAGTACTTC. V gene TRBV28 combines with J gene TRBJ2-7, with a possible D match to TRBD1 (6 bases). The CDR3 totals 14 residues. Between the trimmed V and J ends, which lost 7 bases and 4 bases, there was a span of 17 bases. CDR1 is MDHEN, CDR2 SYDVKM, per germline.

The chain combines TRBV2 with TRBJ2-2, with D tentatively TRBD1 or TRBD2 (6 bases each). V was pared by 4 bases and J by 5 bases, with 17 bases between. Germline assignment: CDR1 SNHLY and CDR2 FYNNEI. CDR3 length: 16 amino acids. CDR3 nucleotide sequence: TGTGCCAGCAGTGGCCCGCCGGGGGCGAGGACCGGGGAGCTGTTTTTT. Encoded protein: CASSGPPGARTGELFF.

DNA for the CDR3: TGTGCCAGTAGTGTCCTAGCGGGAGGGAGAGAGACCCAGTACTTC. The encoded protein is CASSVLAGGRETQYF. V gene TRBV19 combines with J gene TRBJ2-5; 12 bases are shared with TRBD2. Germline lookup yields CDR1 LNHDA and CDR2 SQIVND (reference sequence). Trimming cost V 5 bases and J 4 bases; bases outside gene matches: 5. This CDR3 is 15 amino acids long.

The rearrangement links TRBV27 to TRBJ2-7; 8 nucleotides line up with TRBD2. Germline loops: CDR1 MNHEY, CDR2 SMNVEV (reference sequence). There are 15 residues in the CDR3. V trimming: 4 bases; J trimming: 3 bases; junction bases outside the gene matches: 8. CDR3 bases: TGTGCCAGCAGTTCGGGGGGAGCGGGGGACTACGAGCAGTACTTC. Protein sequence: CASSSGGAGDYEQYF.

The chain is built from TRBV13 and TRBJ2-1; TRBD1 aligns across 7 bases. In germline, CDR1 is PRHDT, CDR2 FYEKMQ (reference sequence). The CDR3 extends over 16 amino acids. V was pared by 0 bases and J by 5 bases, with 7 bases of the junction left unmatched. The CDR3 sequence is CASSLGRTGTNNEQFF. The CDR3, as DNA: TGTGCCAGCAGCTTAGGCCGGACAGGTACAAACAATGAGCAGTTCTTC.

The rearrangement joins TRBV6-5 to TRBJ1-2; D not certain. Germline V gene lookup returns CDR1 MNHEY and CDR2 SVGAGI. The CDR3 is made up of 13 amino acids. V lost 2 bases to trimming and J lost 7 bases, with 11 bases between them. The CDR3 loop is CASSYGSRGGYTF. The CDR3 region has the DNA TGTGCCAGCAGTTACGGCAGCCGGGGTGGCTACACCTTC.

The chain joins TRBV18 to TRBJ2-7; D might be TRBD1 or TRBD2, each matching 5 bases. This CDR3 has 15 residues. The V end lost 3 bases, the J end lost 0 bases, and 12 bases lay between the germline ends. Germline loops: CDR1 KGHSH, CDR2 LQKENI. Here the CDR3 reads CASSPPGALSYEQYF. CDR3 DNA sequence: TGTGCCAGCTCACCTCCCGGGGCCCTCTCCTACGAGCAGTACTTC.

The sample holds one count of this clone. The chain links TRBV5-1 to TRBJ1-2; D is possibly TRBD1 (6 bases). The CDR3 has 15 residues. Germline values: CDR1 SGHRS, CDR2 YFSETQ. The V gene lost 4 bases and the J gene lost 0 bases, with 13 bases spanning the gap. CDR3 coding DNA: TGCGCCAGCAGCATCGAACAGGGACCTAACTATGGCTACACCTTC. It yields the protein CASSIEQGPNYGYTF.

The J gene is TRBJ2-7, the V gene TRBV11-2, with a possible D match to TRBD1 (5 bases). Germline V gene sequence: CDR1 SGHAT, CDR2 FQNNGV. Trimming took 1 base from V and 0 from J, leaving 13 bases between them. This CDR3 has 16 amino acids. In DNA, the CDR3 is TGTGCCAGCAGCTTAGGTGTAGGGGCTATCTCCTACGAGCAGTACTTC. Translation: CASSLGVGAISYEQYF.

This sequence joins TRBV4-1 and TRBJ2-7; D is perhaps TRBD2 (6 bases). This CDR3 spans 15 amino acids. V lost 0 bases and J 7 bases, leaving 16 bases between the germline ends. Germline assignment: CDR1 MGHRA and CDR2 YSYEKL. In DNA, the CDR3 is TGCGCCAGCAGCCAAGAATTGTATAGTGCGGGGGAGCAGTACTTC. Its protein product is CASSQELYSAGEQYF.

The V call is TRBV7-3, the J call TRBJ2-1; 10 positions agree with TRBD2. The germline CDR1 and CDR2 sequences are SGHTA and FQGTGA. Losses at the gene ends were 4 bases for V and 4 bases for J; bases not matched to a gene: 4. This CDR3 has 15 residues. CDR3 protein: CASSSGSGRYNEQFF. DNA of the CDR3: TGTGCCAGCAGCTCTGGTAGCGGGAGGTACAATGAGCAGTTCTTC.

The V call is TRBV28, the J call TRBJ1-2; TRBD1 is a possible D gene (5 bases). V dropped 5 bases and J dropped 3 bases, with 22 bases sitting between them. CDR1 and CDR2 from the germline V gene are MDHEN and SYDVKM. The CDR3 is 17 residues long. The CDR3 DNA reads as TGTGCCAGCAGTACCGGGACTCTCCGCATTAGGCACTATGGCTACACCTTC. It is translated as CASSTGTLRIRHYGYTF.